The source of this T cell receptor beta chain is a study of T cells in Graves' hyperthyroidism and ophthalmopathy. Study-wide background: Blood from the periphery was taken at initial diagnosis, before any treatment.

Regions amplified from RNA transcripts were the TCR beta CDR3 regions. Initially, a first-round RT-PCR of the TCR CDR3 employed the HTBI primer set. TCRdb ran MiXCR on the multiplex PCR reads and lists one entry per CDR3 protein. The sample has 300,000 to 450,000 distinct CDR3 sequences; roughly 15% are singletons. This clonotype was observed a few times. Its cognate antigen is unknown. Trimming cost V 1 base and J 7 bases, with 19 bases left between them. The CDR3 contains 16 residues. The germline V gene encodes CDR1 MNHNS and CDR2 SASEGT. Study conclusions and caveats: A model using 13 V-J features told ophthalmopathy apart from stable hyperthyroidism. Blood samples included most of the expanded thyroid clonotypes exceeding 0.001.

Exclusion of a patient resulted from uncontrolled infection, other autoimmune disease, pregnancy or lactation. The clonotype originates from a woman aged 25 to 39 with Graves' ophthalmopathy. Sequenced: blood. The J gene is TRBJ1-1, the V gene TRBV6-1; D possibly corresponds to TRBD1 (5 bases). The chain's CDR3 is CASSEGQGVTRLEAFF. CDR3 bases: TGTGCCAGCAGTGAAGGGCAGGGCGTGACAAGACTTGAAGCTTTCTTT.